This TCR beta chain was sequenced during a study of regulatory T cells in long-lasting Graves disease. Overall study: Graves' patients, newly diagnosed, had taken antithyroid drugs under 3 months.

Time point of the sample: newly diagnosed GD, antithyroid drugs for less than 3 months. Researchers made the TCR library from RNA that was extracted from PBMCs. A roughly 10-milliliter sample of peripheral blood was drawn into EDTA tubes. The germline V gene has CDR1 SGHDT and CDR2 YYEEEE. The CDR3 is made up of 15 amino acids. The junction had 8 bases not matched to a gene; V was cut back by 2 bases and J by 6 bases. Combining iRepertoire HTBI primers with Arm-PCR of CDR3 regions, the authors built TCR beta libraries. TCRdb reanalysed the multiplex PCR reads using MiXCR and keeps one entry per CDR3 protein. Here the sample spans approximately 400,000 distinct CDR3 sequences, about 15% being singletons. These records were also assigned to another study, of T cells in Graves' hyperthyroidism and ophthalmopathy.

The sample consisted of peripheral blood mononuclear cells (PBMCs), taken at new diagnosis, from a patient treated with antithyroid drugs. The sequence derives from a woman in her 30s with Graves disease. The J gene is TRBJ2-5, the V gene TRBV5-6, with TRBD2 identical over 9 bases. CDR3 sequence reads: CASSFLTSGLQTQYF. CDR3 coding DNA: TGTGCCAGCAGCTTCTTGACTAGCGGTTTGCAGACCCAGTACTTC.